The rows below give T cell receptor beta chains drawn from one sample of a study of beta chain features in type 1 diabetes. Profiling relied on immunoSEQ multiplex PCR, and the TCRdb table lists in-frame clones only, not all of them. There are about 280,000 clones in the sample; 14% to 15% occur only once, and about 0.014% lies in the top ten. The material sequenced was naive CD4+ T cells from blood. These receptors originate from a man between 18 and 35 years old with type 1 diabetes. CDR3s include the opening cysteine and the closing phenylalanine or tryptophan. D genes are given only for firm matches. The size field is filled for only some rows; it gives once, few, many or a size class.

d_call: NA
j_call: TRBJ1-2
clone_size: NA
v_call: TRBV5-1
cdr3_nt: TGCGCCAGCAGCTCCGGGACAACCGGCTACACCTTC
cdr3_aa: CASSSGTTGYTF

d_call: TRBD1
j_call: TRBJ1-5
clone_size: few
v_call: TRBV7-9
cdr3_nt: TGTGCCAGCAGTCAGACAGGGTCGGATCAGCCCCAGCATTTT
cdr3_aa: CASSQTGSDQPQHF

d_call: NA
j_call: TRBJ1-2
clone_size: NA
v_call: TRBV30
cdr3_nt: TGTGCCCGATACAGGGATGTCGGCTACACCTTC
cdr3_aa: CARYRDVGYTF

d_call: NA
j_call: TRBJ2-5
clone_size: NA
v_call: TRBV1
cdr3_nt: TGCACCAGCAGCCAAGTACCGGGGTGGGAGACCCAGTACTTC
cdr3_aa: CTSSQVPGWETQYF

d_call: TRBD1
j_call: TRBJ2-5
clone_size: NA
v_call: TRBV19
cdr3_nt: TGTGCCAGTAGTTCGGACAGGGGGCAATTCGAGACCCAGTACTTC
cdr3_aa: CASSSDRGQFETQYF

d_call: NA
j_call: TRBJ2-5
clone_size: once
v_call: TRBV6-1
cdr3_nt: TGTGCCAGCAGCAGAGGACAGTCCCGAGTAGAGACCCAGTACTTC
cdr3_aa: CASSRGQSRVETQYF

d_call: TRBD1
j_call: TRBJ1-1
clone_size: NA
v_call: TRBV6-5
cdr3_nt: TGTGCCAGCAGTCCGATGGACAGGGGGTCCACTGAAGCTTTCTTT
cdr3_aa: CASSPMDRGSTEAFF

d_call: TRBD1
j_call: TRBJ2-7
clone_size: NA
v_call: TRBV11-2
cdr3_nt: TGTGCCAGCAGGCGGACAGGCGCCTACGAGCAGTACTTC
cdr3_aa: CASRRTGAYEQYF

d_call: TRBD1
j_call: TRBJ1-1
clone_size: few
v_call: TRBV29-1
cdr3_nt: TGCAGCGGGACAGGGCTACCTGAAGCTTTCTTT
cdr3_aa: CSGTGLPEAFF

d_call: NA
j_call: TRBJ1-1
clone_size: NA
v_call: TRBV5-1
cdr3_nt: TGCGCCAGCAGCTTTGAGGCGAACACTGAAGCTTTCTTT
cdr3_aa: CASSFEANTEAFF

d_call: TRBD1
j_call: TRBJ2-5
clone_size: NA
v_call: TRBV10-3
cdr3_nt: TGTGCCATCAGTCCCGGGCCGCTCGATACAGGGGGGTACCAAGAGACCCAGTACTTC
cdr3_aa: CAISPGPLDTGGYQETQYF

d_call: TRBD1
j_call: TRBJ2-5
clone_size: few
v_call: TRBV18
cdr3_nt: TGTGCCAGCTCACCCAGGACAGGGGGGCAAGAGACCCAGTACTTC
cdr3_aa: CASSPRTGGQETQYF

d_call: TRBD2
j_call: TRBJ2-3
clone_size: NA
v_call: TRBV6-1
cdr3_nt: TGTGCCAGCAGCTCGGGACTAGCGGGAGCAGATACGCAGTATTTT
cdr3_aa: CASSSGLAGADTQYF

d_call: NA
j_call: TRBJ2-1
clone_size: few
v_call: TRBV7-2
cdr3_nt: TGTGCCAGCAGCTACGGGATCGGACACAATGAGCAGTTCTTC
cdr3_aa: CASSYGIGHNEQFF

d_call: NA
j_call: TRBJ2-1
clone_size: NA
v_call: TRBV6-6
cdr3_nt: TGTGCCAGCAGTTACACCTGGGCGGGGAATGAGCAGTTCTTC
cdr3_aa: CASSYTWAGNEQFF

d_call: NA
j_call: TRBJ1-2
clone_size: few
v_call: TRBV6-5
cdr3_nt: TGTGCCAGCAGTTACTCGTCCTACGGGAGCTATGGCTACACCTTC
cdr3_aa: CASSYSSYGSYGYTF

d_call: NA
j_call: TRBJ2-3
clone_size: NA
v_call: TRBV11-2
cdr3_nt: TGTGCCAGCAGCGGGTACTGGGGGGGGCCAGATACGCAGTATTTT
cdr3_aa: CASSGYWGGPDTQYF

d_call: TRBD1
j_call: TRBJ1-4
clone_size: NA
v_call: TRBV5-1
cdr3_nt: TGCGCCAGCAGCTTGGGGACAGGGGTCTGGGAAAAACTGTTTTTT
cdr3_aa: CASSLGTGVWEKLFF

d_call: TRBD2
j_call: TRBJ2-7
clone_size: few
v_call: TRBV27
cdr3_nt: TGTGCCAGCAGTTTGTCGCAGCGGGGATCCTACGAGCAGTACTTC
cdr3_aa: CASSLSQRGSYEQYF

d_call: NA
j_call: TRBJ1-1
clone_size: few
v_call: TRBV18
cdr3_nt: TGTGCCAGCTCACCTCAGGGAACAAACACTGAAGCTTTCTTT
cdr3_aa: CASSPQGTNTEAFF

d_call: TRBD1
j_call: TRBJ1-4
clone_size: few
v_call: TRBV5-1
cdr3_nt: TGCGCCAGCAGCTTGGAAGTGACAGGGAGTGAAAAACTGTTTTTT
cdr3_aa: CASSLEVTGSEKLFF

d_call: NA
j_call: TRBJ2-7
clone_size: NA
v_call: TRBV20-1
cdr3_nt: TGCAGTGCACAAAGGAGGGACGAGCAGTACTTC
cdr3_aa: CSAQRRDEQYF

d_call: NA
j_call: TRBJ2-3
clone_size: NA
v_call: TRBV29-1
cdr3_nt: TGCAGCGTTGAAGCGGGGAGTGTAGGAGATACGCAGTATTTT
cdr3_aa: CSVEAGSVGDTQYF

d_call: TRBD2
j_call: TRBJ2-3
clone_size: few
v_call: TRBV7-9
cdr3_nt: TGTGCCAGCAGCCGCACTAGCGGTAAAACAGATACGCAGTATTTT
cdr3_aa: CASSRTSGKTDTQYF

d_call: NA
j_call: TRBJ1-1
clone_size: few
v_call: TRBV30
cdr3_nt: TGTGCCTGGAGTTACCACAGGGCAAGCACTGAAGCTTTCTTT
cdr3_aa: CAWSYHRASTEAFF

d_call: NA
j_call: TRBJ2-3
clone_size: few
v_call: TRBV27
cdr3_nt: TGTGCCAGCAGCGAGTTTCGAGCTTCCCGGGATACGCAGTATTTT
cdr3_aa: CASSEFRASRDTQYF

d_call: TRBD1
j_call: TRBJ2-7
clone_size: NA
v_call: TRBV4-3
cdr3_nt: TGCGCCAGCAGCCAAGATTGGACAGGGACCTCCTACGAGCAGTACTTC
cdr3_aa: CASSQDWTGTSYEQYF

d_call: TRBD2
j_call: TRBJ2-7
clone_size: NA
v_call: TRBV6-1
cdr3_nt: TGTGCCAGCAGTTCAGCTAGCGGGGGGGCCGGGGAGCAGTACTTC
cdr3_aa: CASSSASGGAGEQYF

d_call: TRBD1
j_call: TRBJ2-2
clone_size: few
v_call: TRBV4-3
cdr3_nt: TGCGCCAGCAGCCAAGAGGTTAGGGGGCGCAAGACCGGGGAGCTGTTTTTT
cdr3_aa: CASSQEVRGRKTGELFF

d_call: NA
j_call: TRBJ1-6
clone_size: NA
v_call: TRBV30
cdr3_nt: TGTGCCTGGACAGGGCCAAATAATTCACCCCTCCACTTT
cdr3_aa: CAWTGPNNSPLHF

d_call: NA
j_call: TRBJ2-7
clone_size: NA
v_call: TRBV7-9
cdr3_nt: TGTGCCAGCAGCTCCCGATCAGGGGGGAGCTCCTACGAGCAGTACTTC
cdr3_aa: CASSSRSGGSSYEQYF

d_call: NA
j_call: TRBJ2-1
clone_size: few
v_call: TRBV30
cdr3_nt: TGTGCCTGGAGATTGGTCAGGACACCAGCCTCCTACAATGAGCAGTTCTTC
cdr3_aa: CAWRLVRTPASYNEQFF

d_call: NA
j_call: TRBJ1-1
clone_size: NA
v_call: TRBV7-9
cdr3_nt: TGTGCCAGCTCCTCCGTTTGGAGCACTGAAGCTTTCTTT
cdr3_aa: CASSSVWSTEAFF

d_call: NA
j_call: TRBJ2-7
clone_size: NA
v_call: TRBV5-4
cdr3_nt: TGTGCCAGCAGCCTCGACAGCTACTACGAGCAGTACTTC
cdr3_aa: CASSLDSYYEQYF

d_call: NA
j_call: TRBJ1-1
clone_size: NA
v_call: TRBV7-9
cdr3_nt: TGTGCCAGCAGCGCCGCGGGACGGGGGGACGCTGAAGCTTTCTTT
cdr3_aa: CASSAAGRGDAEAFF

d_call: TRBD2
j_call: TRBJ2-7
clone_size: NA
v_call: TRBV27
cdr3_nt: TGTGCCAGCAACTCTCTAGGTACTAGCGGGGGGAAGTACGAGCAGTACTTC
cdr3_aa: CASNSLGTSGGKYEQYF

d_call: TRBD1
j_call: TRBJ1-2
clone_size: few
v_call: TRBV5-1
cdr3_nt: TGCGCCAGCAGCCGGTCCGGGACAGGGGGAGCTAACTATGGCTACACCTTC
cdr3_aa: CASSRSGTGGANYGYTF

d_call: TRBD1
j_call: TRBJ1-2
clone_size: NA
v_call: TRBV28
cdr3_nt: TGTGCCAGCAGTTTAACAGGGGGCGATGGCTACACCTTC
cdr3_aa: CASSLTGGDGYTF

d_call: TRBD1
j_call: TRBJ2-1
clone_size: few
v_call: TRBV7-2
cdr3_nt: TGTGCCAGCAGCTTATTGGGACAGGGTGGGAGTGAGCAGTTCTTC
cdr3_aa: CASSLLGQGGSEQFF

d_call: NA
j_call: TRBJ1-1
clone_size: few
v_call: TRBV5-1
cdr3_nt: TGCGCCAGCAGCTTGAGACACAACACTGAAGCTTTCTTT
cdr3_aa: CASSLRHNTEAFF

d_call: NA
j_call: TRBJ2-3
clone_size: NA
v_call: TRBV6-6
cdr3_nt: TGTGCCAGCAGAACGGGGCGGGACACAGATACGCAGTATTTT
cdr3_aa: CASRTGRDTDTQYF

d_call: TRBD2
j_call: TRBJ2-1
clone_size: NA
v_call: TRBV2
cdr3_nt: TGTGCCAGCAGCGCCGGGGGAGGGCCTAGGAATGAGCAGTTCTTC
cdr3_aa: CASSAGGGPRNEQFF

d_call: NA
j_call: TRBJ2-7
clone_size: NA
v_call: TRBV30
cdr3_nt: TGTGCCTGGAGTGTATCGGGTTCCCCTTTCTACGAGCAGTACTTC
cdr3_aa: CAWSVSGSPFYEQYF

d_call: TRBD2
j_call: TRBJ2-3
clone_size: NA
v_call: TRBV28
cdr3_nt: TGTGCCAGCAGCTTATTACAGCGGGACACAGATACGCAGTATTTT
cdr3_aa: CASSLLQRDTDTQYF

d_call: TRBD1
j_call: TRBJ1-2
clone_size: NA
v_call: TRBV15
cdr3_nt: TGTGCCACCAGCAGCGACAGGGGGTACTATGGCTACACCTTC
cdr3_aa: CATSSDRGYYGYTF

d_call: TRBD1
j_call: TRBJ2-5
clone_size: NA
v_call: TRBV5-1
cdr3_nt: TGCGCCAGTAGCACGACCGGGACAGGGGAGACCCAGTACTTC
cdr3_aa: CASSTTGTGETQYF

d_call: NA
j_call: TRBJ2-1
clone_size: few
v_call: TRBV30
cdr3_nt: TGTGCCTGGAGCTTTAGCGGACTACACAATGAGCAGTTCTTC
cdr3_aa: CAWSFSGLHNEQFF

d_call: NA
j_call: TRBJ1-5
clone_size: NA
v_call: TRBV30
cdr3_nt: TGTGCCTGGAGTGTGGGGCCGATCAGCCCCCAGCATTTT
cdr3_aa: CAWSVGPISPQHF

d_call: NA
j_call: TRBJ2-6
clone_size: NA
v_call: TRBV5-1
cdr3_nt: TGCGCCAGCAGCTACGACCCGACAGCCTTCTCTGGGGCCAACGTCCTGACTTTC
cdr3_aa: CASSYDPTAFSGANVLTF

d_call: TRBD2
j_call: TRBJ2-7
clone_size: NA
v_call: TRBV11-2
cdr3_nt: TGTGCCAGCAGCCCGTTACTAACCCGGGAGGCGGACTACGAGCAGTACTTC
cdr3_aa: CASSPLLTREADYEQYF

d_call: TRBD2
j_call: TRBJ2-5
clone_size: NA
v_call: TRBV4-1
cdr3_nt: TGCGCCAGCAGCCAAGATCACAGCGGGGGGTACCAAGAGACCCAGTACTTC
cdr3_aa: CASSQDHSGGYQETQYF

d_call: NA
j_call: TRBJ1-5
clone_size: few
v_call: TRBV30
cdr3_nt: TGTGCCTGGAGTGCGTCGAGCAATCAGCCCCAGCATTTT
cdr3_aa: CAWSASSNQPQHF

d_call: NA
j_call: TRBJ2-1
clone_size: NA
v_call: TRBV2
cdr3_nt: TGTGCCAGCAGTGGGACTCACAATGAGCAGTTCTTC
cdr3_aa: CASSGTHNEQFF

d_call: TRBD2
j_call: TRBJ2-2
clone_size: NA
v_call: TRBV6-5
cdr3_nt: TGTGCCAGCAGTTACTCGAAGACTAGCGTCACCGGGGAGCTGTTTTTT
cdr3_aa: CASSYSKTSVTGELFF